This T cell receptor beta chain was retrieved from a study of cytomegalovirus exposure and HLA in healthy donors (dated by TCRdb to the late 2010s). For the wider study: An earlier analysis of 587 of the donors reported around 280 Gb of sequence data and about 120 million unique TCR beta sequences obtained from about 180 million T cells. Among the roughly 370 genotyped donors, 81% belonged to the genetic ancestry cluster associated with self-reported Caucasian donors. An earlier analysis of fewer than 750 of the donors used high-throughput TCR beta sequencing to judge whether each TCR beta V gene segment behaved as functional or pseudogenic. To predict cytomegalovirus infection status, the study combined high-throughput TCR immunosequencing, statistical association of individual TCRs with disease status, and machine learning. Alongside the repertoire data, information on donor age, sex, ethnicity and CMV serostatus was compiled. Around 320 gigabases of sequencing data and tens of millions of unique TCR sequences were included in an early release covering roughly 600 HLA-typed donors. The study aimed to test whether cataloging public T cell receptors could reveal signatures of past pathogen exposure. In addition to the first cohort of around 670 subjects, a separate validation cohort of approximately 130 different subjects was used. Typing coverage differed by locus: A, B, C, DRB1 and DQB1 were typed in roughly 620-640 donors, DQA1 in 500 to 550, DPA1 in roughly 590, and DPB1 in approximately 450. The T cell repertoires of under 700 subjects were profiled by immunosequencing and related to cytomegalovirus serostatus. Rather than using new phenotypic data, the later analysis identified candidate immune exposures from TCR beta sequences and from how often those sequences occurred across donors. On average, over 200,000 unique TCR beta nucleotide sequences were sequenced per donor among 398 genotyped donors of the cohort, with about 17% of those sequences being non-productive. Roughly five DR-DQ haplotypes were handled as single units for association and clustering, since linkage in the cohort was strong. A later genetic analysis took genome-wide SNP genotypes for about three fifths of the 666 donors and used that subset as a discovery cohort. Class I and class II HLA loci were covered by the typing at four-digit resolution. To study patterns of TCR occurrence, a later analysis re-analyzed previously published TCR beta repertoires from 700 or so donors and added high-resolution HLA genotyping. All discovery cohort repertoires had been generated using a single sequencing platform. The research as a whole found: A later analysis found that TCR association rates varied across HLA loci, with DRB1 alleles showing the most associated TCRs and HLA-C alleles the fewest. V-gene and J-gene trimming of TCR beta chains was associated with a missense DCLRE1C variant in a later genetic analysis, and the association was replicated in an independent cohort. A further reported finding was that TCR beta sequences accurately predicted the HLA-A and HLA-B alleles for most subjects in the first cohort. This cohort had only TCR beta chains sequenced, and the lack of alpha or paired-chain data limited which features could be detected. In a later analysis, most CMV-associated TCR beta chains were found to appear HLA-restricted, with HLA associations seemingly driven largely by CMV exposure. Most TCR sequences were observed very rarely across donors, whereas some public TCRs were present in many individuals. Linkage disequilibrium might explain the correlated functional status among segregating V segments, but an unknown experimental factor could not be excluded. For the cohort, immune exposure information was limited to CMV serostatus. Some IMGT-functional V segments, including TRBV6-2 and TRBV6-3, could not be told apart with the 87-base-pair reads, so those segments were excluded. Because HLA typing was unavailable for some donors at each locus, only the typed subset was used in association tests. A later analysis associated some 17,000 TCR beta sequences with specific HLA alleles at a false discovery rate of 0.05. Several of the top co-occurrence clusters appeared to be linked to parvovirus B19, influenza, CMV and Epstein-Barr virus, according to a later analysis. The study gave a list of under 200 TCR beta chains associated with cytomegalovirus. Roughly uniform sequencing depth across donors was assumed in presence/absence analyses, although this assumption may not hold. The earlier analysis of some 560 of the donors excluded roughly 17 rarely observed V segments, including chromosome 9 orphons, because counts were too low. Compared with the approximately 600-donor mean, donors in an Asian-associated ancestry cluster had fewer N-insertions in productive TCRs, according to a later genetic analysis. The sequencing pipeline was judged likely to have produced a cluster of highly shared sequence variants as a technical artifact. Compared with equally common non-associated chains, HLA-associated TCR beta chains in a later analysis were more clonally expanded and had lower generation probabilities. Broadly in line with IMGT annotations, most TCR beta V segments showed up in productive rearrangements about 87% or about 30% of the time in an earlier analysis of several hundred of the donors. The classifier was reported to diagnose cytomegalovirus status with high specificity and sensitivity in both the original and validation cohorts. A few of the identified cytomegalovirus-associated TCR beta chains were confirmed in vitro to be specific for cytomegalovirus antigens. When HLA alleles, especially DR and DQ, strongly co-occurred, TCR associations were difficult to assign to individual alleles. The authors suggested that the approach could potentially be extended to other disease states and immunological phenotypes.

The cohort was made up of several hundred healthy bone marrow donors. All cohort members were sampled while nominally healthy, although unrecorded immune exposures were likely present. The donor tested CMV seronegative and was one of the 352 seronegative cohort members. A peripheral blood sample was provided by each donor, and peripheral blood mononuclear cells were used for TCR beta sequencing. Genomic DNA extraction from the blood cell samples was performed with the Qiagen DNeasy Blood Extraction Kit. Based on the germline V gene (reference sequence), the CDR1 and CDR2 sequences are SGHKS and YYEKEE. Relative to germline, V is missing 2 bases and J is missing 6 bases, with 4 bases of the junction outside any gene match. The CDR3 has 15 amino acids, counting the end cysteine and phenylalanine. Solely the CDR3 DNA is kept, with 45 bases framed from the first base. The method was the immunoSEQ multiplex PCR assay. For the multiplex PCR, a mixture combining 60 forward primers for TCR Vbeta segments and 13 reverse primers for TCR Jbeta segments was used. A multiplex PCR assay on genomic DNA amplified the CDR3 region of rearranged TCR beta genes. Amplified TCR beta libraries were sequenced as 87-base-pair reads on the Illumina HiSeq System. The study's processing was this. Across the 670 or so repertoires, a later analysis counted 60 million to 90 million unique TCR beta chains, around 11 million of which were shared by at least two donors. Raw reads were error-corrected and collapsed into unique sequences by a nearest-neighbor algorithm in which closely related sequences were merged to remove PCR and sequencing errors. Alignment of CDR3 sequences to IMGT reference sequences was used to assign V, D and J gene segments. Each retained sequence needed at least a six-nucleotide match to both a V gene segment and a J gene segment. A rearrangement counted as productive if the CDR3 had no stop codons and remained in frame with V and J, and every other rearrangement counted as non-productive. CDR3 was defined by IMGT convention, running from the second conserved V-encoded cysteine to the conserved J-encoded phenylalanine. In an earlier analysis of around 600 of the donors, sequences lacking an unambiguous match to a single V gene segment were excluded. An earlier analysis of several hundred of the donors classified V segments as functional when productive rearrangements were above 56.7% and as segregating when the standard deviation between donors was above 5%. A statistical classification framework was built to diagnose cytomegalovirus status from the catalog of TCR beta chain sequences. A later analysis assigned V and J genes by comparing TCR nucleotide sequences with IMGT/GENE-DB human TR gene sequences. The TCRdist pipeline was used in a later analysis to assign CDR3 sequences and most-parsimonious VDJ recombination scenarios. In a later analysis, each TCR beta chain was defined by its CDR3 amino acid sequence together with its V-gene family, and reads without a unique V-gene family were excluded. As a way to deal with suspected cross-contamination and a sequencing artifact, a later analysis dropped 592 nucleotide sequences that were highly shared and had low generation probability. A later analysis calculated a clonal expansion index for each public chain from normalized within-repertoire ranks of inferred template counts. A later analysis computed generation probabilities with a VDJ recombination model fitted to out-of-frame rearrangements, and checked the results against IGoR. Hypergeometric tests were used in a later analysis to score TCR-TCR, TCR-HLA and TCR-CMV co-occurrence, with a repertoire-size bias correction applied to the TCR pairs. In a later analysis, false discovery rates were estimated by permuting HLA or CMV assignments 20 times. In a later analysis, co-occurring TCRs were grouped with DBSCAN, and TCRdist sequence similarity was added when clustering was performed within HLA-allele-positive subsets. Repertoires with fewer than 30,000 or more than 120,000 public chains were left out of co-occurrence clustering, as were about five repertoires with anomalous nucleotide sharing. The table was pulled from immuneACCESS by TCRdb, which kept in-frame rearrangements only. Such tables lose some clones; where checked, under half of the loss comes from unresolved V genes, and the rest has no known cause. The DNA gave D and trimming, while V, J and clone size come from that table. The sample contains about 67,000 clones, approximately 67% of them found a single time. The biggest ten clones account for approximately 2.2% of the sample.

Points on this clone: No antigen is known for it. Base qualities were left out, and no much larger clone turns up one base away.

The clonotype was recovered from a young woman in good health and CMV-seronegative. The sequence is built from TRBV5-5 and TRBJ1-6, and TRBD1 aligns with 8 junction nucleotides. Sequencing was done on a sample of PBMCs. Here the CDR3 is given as CASSLGQGFNSPLHF. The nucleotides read TGTGCCAGCAGCTTAGGACAGGGCTTTAATTCACCCCTCCACTTT.